This T cell receptor (beta chain) was sequenced in a study of blood T cell repertoires in COVID-19. At the level of the study: The United States, Italy and Spain supplied acute and convalescent COVID-19 samples.

Donors of Cohort 3 who recovered were those that had two negative PCRs, clearance, or symptom resolution. Data came from immunoSEQ multiplex PCR; TCRdb stores just in-frame clones and leaves some out. The sample consists of a few hundred thousand clones, around 87% of them appearing once. Germline loops: CDR1 SGHNT, CDR2 YYREEE (reference sequence). The CDR3 extends over 12 amino acids. V shed 4 bases and J shed 0 bases, with 3 bases lying between them. The sequence came from a man aged 25-45 years who had recovered from COVID-19. The source material was PBMCs or T cells enriched from blood (not recorded which). The V call is TRBV5-4, the J call TRBJ2-3; no clear D gene. The CDR3 protein is CASSLSTDTQYF. The CDR3 nucleotides read TGTGCCAGCAGCCTCAGCACAGATACGCAGTATTTT.